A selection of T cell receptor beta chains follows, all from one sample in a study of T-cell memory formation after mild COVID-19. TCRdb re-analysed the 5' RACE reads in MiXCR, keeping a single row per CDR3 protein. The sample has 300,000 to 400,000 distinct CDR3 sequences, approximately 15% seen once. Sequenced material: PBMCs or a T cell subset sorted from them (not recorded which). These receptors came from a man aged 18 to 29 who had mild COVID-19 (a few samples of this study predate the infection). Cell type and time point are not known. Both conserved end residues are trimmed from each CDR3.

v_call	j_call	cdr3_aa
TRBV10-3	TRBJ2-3	AISESRLAGYTDTQY
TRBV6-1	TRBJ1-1	ASSDWTREAF
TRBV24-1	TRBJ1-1	ATSAMGNTEAF
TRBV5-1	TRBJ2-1	ASSLAALGGEQF
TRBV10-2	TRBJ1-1	ASRTGQGNTEAF
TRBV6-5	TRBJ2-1	ASSQMYEQF
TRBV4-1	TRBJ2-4	ASSQGAPLAGAPGNIQY
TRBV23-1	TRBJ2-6	ASSPRIRDRATGANVLT
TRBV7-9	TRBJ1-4	ASSSPDRVEEKLF
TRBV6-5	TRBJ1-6	ASSYQGQNSPLH
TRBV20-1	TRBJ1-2	SASQGTSYGYT
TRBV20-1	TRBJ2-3	SASSGGTDTQY
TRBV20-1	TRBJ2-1	SAPIPQFHEQF
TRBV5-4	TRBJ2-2	AVHRTSGGANTGELF
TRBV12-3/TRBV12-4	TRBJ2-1	ASSLGLAGGDNEQF
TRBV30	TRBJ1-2	AWSPRELDGYT
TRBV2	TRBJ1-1	ASRAGLEAF
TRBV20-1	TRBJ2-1	SALIPGRINEQF
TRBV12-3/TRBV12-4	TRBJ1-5	ASSVWGEGNQPQH
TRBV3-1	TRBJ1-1	ASSQGTEAF
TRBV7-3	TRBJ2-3	ASSSIGGGGATDTQY
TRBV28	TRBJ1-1	ASTPGGRPLEAF